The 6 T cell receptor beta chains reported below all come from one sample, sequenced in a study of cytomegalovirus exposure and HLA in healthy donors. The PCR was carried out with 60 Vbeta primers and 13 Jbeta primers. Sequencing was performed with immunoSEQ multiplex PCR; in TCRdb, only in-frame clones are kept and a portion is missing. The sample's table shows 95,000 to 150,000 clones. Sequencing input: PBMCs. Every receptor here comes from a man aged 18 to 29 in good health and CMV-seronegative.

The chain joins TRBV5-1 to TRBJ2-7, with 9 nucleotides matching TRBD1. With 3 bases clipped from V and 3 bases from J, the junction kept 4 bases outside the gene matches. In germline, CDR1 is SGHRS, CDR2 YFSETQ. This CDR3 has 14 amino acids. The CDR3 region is CASSSGTGYYEQYF. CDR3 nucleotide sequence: TGCGCCAGCAGCTCCGGGACAGGGTACTACGAGCAGTACTTC.

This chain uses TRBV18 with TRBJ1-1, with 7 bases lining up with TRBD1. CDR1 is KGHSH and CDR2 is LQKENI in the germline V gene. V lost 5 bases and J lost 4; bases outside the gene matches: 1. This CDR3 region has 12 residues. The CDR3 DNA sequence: TGTGCCAGCTCAAGGGACAGCACTGAAGCTTTCTTT. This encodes CASSRDSTEAFF.

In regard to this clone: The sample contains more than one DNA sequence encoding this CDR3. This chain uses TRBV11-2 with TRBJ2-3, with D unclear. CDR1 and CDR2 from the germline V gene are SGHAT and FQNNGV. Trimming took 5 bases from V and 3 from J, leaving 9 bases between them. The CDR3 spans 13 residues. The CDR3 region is CASSLYLTDTQYF. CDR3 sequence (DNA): TGTGCCAGCAGCCTTTACTTGACAGATACGCAGTATTTT.

CDR3 in DNA: TGTGCCAGCAGCTTAAGTCGCAGGGCCGACAATGAGCAGTTCTTC. Its protein product is CASSLSRRADNEQFF. The chain has TRBV11-3 and TRBJ2-1; D perhaps matches TRBD1 (5 bases). The V gene's germline CDR1 is SGHNT and CDR2 YENEEA. V shed 2 bases and J shed 5 bases, with 13 bases lying between them. The CDR3 loop spans 15 amino acids.

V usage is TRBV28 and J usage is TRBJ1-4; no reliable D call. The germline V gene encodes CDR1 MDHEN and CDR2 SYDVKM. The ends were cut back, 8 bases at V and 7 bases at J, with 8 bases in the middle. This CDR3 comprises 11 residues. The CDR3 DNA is TGTGCCAGCGCCCGGGGTGAAAAACTGTTTTTT. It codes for CASARGEKLFF.

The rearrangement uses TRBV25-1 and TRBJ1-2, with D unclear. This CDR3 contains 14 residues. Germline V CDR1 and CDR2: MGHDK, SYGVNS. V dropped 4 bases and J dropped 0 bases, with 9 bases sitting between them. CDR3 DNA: TGTGCCAGCAGTGGAGGAGTCTCTAACTATGGCTACACCTTC. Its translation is CASSGGVSNYGYTF.